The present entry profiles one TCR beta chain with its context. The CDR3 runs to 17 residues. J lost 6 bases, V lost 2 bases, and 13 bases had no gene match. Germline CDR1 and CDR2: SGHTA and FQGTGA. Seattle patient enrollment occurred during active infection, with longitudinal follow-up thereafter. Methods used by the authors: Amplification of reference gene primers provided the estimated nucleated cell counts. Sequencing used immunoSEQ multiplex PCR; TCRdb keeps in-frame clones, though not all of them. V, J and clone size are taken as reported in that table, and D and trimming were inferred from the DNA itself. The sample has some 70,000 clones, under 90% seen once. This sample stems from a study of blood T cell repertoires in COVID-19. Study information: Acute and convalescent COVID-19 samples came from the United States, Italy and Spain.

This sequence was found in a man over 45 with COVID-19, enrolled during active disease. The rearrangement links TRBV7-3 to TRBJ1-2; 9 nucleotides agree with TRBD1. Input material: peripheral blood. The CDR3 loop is CASSLLSPGQGLHGYTF. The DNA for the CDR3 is TGTGCCAGCAGCTTACTCTCCCCGGGACAGGGTTTGCATGGCTACACCTTC.